This TCR beta chain was recorded in a study of quantifying T cell responses using KT2 cells. Study-wide context: cDNA was made from DNase-treated RNA using alpha and beta constant primers.

This clonotype was counted ten times or more. Germline V gives CDR1 KGHSH, CDR2 LQKENI. V dropped 3 bases and J dropped 6 bases, with 14 bases sitting between them. CDR3 length equals 14 residues. A single-stranded UMI oligo with SP2 sequence was ligated to cDNA 3' ends. An equimolar mix of RC1.1 and RC1.2 primed the beta chain across TRBC1 and TRBC2. TCRdb processed the UMI-ligation and nested PCR reads anew with MiXCR; each CDR3 protein has one entry. The table lists tens of thousands of distinct CDR3 sequences, around 10% of them singletons, with roughly a tenth in the top ten. Sequencing was performed on PBMCs spiked with cells of the T cell clone KT2. V usage is TRBV18 and J usage is TRBJ1-1, with no clear D. The sequence came from a human donor. The CDR3 loop reads CASSPPLRVSEAFF. DNA for the CDR3: TGTGCCAGCTCACCTCCGTTGAGGGTCTCTGAAGCTTTCTTT. The variable domain in full, with the rest retrieved from reference TRBV18 and TRBJ1-1, is NAGVMQNPRHLVRRRGQEARLRCSPMKGHSHVYWYRQLPEEGLKFMVYLQKENIIDESGMPKERFSAEFPKEGPSILRIQQVVRGDSAAYFCASSPPLRVSEAFFGQGTRLTVV.